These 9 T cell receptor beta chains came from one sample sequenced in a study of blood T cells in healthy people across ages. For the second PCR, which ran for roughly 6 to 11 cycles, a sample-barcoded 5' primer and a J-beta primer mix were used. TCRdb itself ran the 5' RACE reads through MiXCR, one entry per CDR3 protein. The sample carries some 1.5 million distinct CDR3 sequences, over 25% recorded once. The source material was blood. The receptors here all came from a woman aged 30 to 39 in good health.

The CDR3 DNA is TGTGCCAGCAGCTTAGTCGGGACGGCTTCCCACGAGCAGTACTTC. Translated, it gives CASSLVGTASHEQYF. The chain recombines TRBV7-2 with TRBJ2-7; D might be TRBD1 or TRBD2, each matching 5 bases. CDR1 is SGHTA and CDR2 is FQGNSA in the germline V gene. This CDR3 has 15 residues. V shed 1 base and J shed 5 bases, with 15 bases lying between them.

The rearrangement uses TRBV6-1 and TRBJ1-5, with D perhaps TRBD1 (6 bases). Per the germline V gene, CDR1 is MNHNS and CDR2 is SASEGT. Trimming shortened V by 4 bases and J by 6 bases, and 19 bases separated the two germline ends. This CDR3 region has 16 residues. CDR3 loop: CASSATTGSGSQPQHF. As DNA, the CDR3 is TGTGCCAGCAGTGCGACAACAGGGTCGGGGAGTCAGCCCCAGCATTTT.

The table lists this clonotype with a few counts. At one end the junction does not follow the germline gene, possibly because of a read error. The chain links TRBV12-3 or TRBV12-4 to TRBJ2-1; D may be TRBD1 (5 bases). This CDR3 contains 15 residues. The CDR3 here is CASRKTDGSYNEQFF. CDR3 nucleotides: TGTGCCAGCAGAAAGACAGACGGCTCATACAACGAGCAGTTCTTC.

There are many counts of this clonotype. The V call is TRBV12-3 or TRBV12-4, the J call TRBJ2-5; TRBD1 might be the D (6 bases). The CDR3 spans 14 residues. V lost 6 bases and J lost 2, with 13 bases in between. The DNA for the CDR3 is TGTGCCAGCAGATTGGACAGCGAGCAAGAGACCCAGTACTTC. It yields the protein CASRLDSEQETQYF.

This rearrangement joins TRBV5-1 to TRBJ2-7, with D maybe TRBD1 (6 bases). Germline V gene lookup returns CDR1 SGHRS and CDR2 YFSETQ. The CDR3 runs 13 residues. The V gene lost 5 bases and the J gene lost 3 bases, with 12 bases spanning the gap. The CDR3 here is CASRSDRLYEQYF. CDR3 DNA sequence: TGCGCCAGCAGAAGCGACAGGCTCTACGAGCAGTACTTC. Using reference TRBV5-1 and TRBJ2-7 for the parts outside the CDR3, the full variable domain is KAGVTQTPRYLIKTRGQQVTLSCSPISGHRSVSWYQQTPGQGLQFLFEYFSETQRNKGNFPGRFSGRQFSNSRSEMNVSTLELGDSALYLCASRSDRLYEQYFGPGTRLTVT.

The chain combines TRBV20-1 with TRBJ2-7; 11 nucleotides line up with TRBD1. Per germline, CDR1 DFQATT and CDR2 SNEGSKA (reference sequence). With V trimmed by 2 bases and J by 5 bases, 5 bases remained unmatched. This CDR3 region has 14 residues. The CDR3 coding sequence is TGCAGTGCTAGAACCGGACAGGGGGCCGACGAGCAGTACTTC. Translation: CSARTGQGADEQYF.

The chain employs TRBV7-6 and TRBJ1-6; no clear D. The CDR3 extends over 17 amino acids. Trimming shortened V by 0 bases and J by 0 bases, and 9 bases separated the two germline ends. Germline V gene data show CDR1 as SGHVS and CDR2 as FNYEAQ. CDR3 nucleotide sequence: TGTGCCAGCAGCTTAGCTAGCCGGGGCTCCTATAATTCACCCCTCCACTTT. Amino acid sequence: CASSLASRGSYNSPLHF. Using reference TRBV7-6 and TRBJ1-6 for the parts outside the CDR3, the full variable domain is GAGVSQSPRYKVTKRGQDVALRCDPISGHVSLYWYRQALGQGPEFLTYFNYEAQQDKSGLPNDRFSAERPEGSISTLTIQRTEQRDSAMYRCASSLASRGSYNSPLHFGNGTRLTVT.

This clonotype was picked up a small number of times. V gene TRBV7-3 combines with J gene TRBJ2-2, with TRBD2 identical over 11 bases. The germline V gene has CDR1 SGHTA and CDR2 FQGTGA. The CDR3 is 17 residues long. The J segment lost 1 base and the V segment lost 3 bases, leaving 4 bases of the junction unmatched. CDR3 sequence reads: CASSLTSGAMNTGELFF. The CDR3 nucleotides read TGTGCCAGCAGCTTGACTAGCGGGGCGATGAACACCGGGGAGCTGTTTTTT.

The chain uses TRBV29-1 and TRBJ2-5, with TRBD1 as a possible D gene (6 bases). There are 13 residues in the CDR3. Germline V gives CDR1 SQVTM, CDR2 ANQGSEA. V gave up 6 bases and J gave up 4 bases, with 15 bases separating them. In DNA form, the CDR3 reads TGCAGCGTGAGTGCACAGGGAAGAGAGACCCAGTACTTC. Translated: CSVSAQGRETQYF.